The clone carrying this T cell receptor (beta chain) has just a few counts. Its antigen remains unidentified. Trimming cost V 2 bases and J 2 bases, with 10 bases left between them. Germline assignment: CDR1 SGHRS and CDR2 YFSETQ. The CDR3 is 14 amino acids. Template switching supplied a universal primer site; unique molecular identifiers were carried on the cDNA. TCRdb used MiXCR to reprocess the 5' RACE reads, holding one entry per CDR3 protein. Altogether roughly 250,000 distinct CDR3 sequences are present, over 11% being singletons, with the ten largest covering 7% to 9.5%. The data were taken from a study of identical twins. Broader study findings: With abundant cord blood beta clonotypes, insertions were fewer; memory repertoires showed no such pattern. Excess low generation probability was seen in twin-shared out-of-frame alpha sequences. Conclusions were based on cross-sectional statistical analysis, without following the same donors.

The chain combines TRBV5-1 with TRBJ1-1; D remains unclear. The TCR sequence derives from a woman younger than 30 in good health. The sequencing input was memory (CD45RO+) T cells sorted from blood. CDR3 nucleotides: TGCGCCAGCAGCTTCGACTATCAAAACACTGAAGCTTTCTTT. Its protein product is CASSFDYQNTEAFF.